The 10 T cell receptor beta chains given below trace back to one sample, sequenced in a study of T cell repertoires in cytomegalovirus infection. The antigens for these receptors are not known. One entry per CDR3 protein results from TCRdb running MiXCR on the reads. The sample has roughly 800,000 distinct CDR3 sequences; almost 30% are singletons. Sample: cultured CD8+ T cells from PBMCs, taken from culture after CMV antigen stimulation. The receptors derive from a human donor in good health (CMV status not recorded). Some clones in this sample may be carry-over from other donors' samples.

J is TRBJ2-4 and V is TRBV7-9, with a possible D match to TRBD2 (6 bases). This CDR3 comprises 14 residues. Germline V gene lookup returns CDR1 SEHNR and CDR2 FQNEAQ (reference sequence). V was trimmed by 10 bases and J by 1 base, leaving 14 bases between them. The CDR3 bases are TGTGCCATCTCGCGGGGTCTGGCCAAAAACATTCAGTACTTC. Its translation is CAISRGLAKNIQYF.

The chain carries TRBV20-1 and TRBJ2-3; D unresolved. V was trimmed by 0 bases and J by 2 bases, leaving 12 bases between them. The length of the CDR3 is 15 residues. Germline loops: CDR1 DFQATT, CDR2 SNEGSKA (reference sequence). CDR3 DNA sequence: TGCAGTGCTAGAGATCTTAACGGATACACAGATACGCAGTATTTT. It specifies CSARDLNGYTDTQYF.

This clonotype showed up just a few times. This chain connects TRBV7-3 to TRBJ1-5; 10 bases align to TRBD1. This CDR3 is 16 amino acids long. V trimming: 6 bases; J trimming: 6 bases; junction bases outside the gene matches: 11. CDR1 and CDR2 from the germline V gene are SGHTA and FQGTGA. The CDR3, as DNA: TGTGCCAGCAGGGCCCGGGACAGGGGTAGTCGTCAGCCCCAGCATTTT. Translation gives CASRARDRGSRQPQHF.

J is TRBJ2-3 and V is TRBV25-1; D is uncertain. The V end was cut by 8 bases, the J end by 3 bases, with 6 bases between. There are 11 residues in the CDR3. CDR1 and CDR2 (germline): MGHDK, SYGVNS. CDR3 in amino acids: CASLLTDTQYF. The CDR3 DNA reads TGTGCCAGCCTCTTAACAGATACGCAGTATTTT. Full variable domain (missing parts from reference TRBV25-1 and TRBJ2-3): EADIYQTPRYLVIGTGKKITLECSQTMGHDKMYWYQQDPGMELHLIHYSYGVNSTEKGDLSSESTVSRIRTEHFPLTLESARPSHTSQYLCASLLTDTQYFGPGTRLTVL.

The sample holds many counts of this clonotype. This chain links TRBV7-9 with TRBJ2-1, with 9 bases that match TRBD1. Germline loops: CDR1 SEHNR, CDR2 FQNEAQ (reference sequence). The CDR3 runs 16 residues. Trimming cost V 5 bases and J 3 bases; bases outside gene matches: 8. This CDR3 is CASSATTGGRYNEQFF. CDR3 bases: TGTGCCAGCAGCGCCACTACAGGGGGCCGCTACAATGAGCAGTTCTTC.

This clonotype was detected only a few times. This chain uses TRBV6-2 or TRBV6-3 with TRBJ2-1; possibly TRBD1 or TRBD2 for D (5 bases each). The V and J ends lost 2 bases and 8 bases respectively, with 19 bases between them. Germline assignment: CDR1 MNHEY and CDR2 SVGEGT. This CDR3 has 16 amino acids. CDR3 DNA sequence: TGTGCCAGCAGTTACGGTGGGGGTGGTACACGGGATGAGCAGTTCTTC. Encoded protein: CASSYGGGGTRDEQFF.

This clonotype has a handful of counts. The chain links TRBV13 to TRBJ2-3; either TRBD1 or TRBD2 may fit D (6 bases each). The CDR3 is 16 amino acids. The V and J ends lost 2 bases and 6 bases respectively, with 18 bases between them. CDR1 is PRHDT, CDR2 FYEKMQ, per germline (reference sequence). The CDR3 spells CASSLFSGAGADTQYF. CDR3 in DNA: TGTGCCAGCAGCTTATTTTCGGGGGCAGGTGCGGATACGCAGTATTTT.

The CDR3 here is CASGTGGDQPQHF. CDR3 sequence (DNA): TGTGCTAGTGGTACAGGGGGCGATCAGCCCCAGCATTTT. The rearrangement joins TRBV12-5 to TRBJ1-5; TRBD1 matches 9 bases. J was trimmed by 5 bases and V by 5 bases; bases with no gene match: 1. Germline V gene data show CDR1 as LGHNT and CDR2 as FRNRAP. The CDR3 is made up of 13 amino acids.

A few counts support this clonotype. The V gene is TRBV11-2, the J gene TRBJ2-1, with D unclear. Germline CDR1 SGHAT, CDR2 FQNNGV. Trimming cost V 3 bases and J 8 bases, with 8 bases left between them. The CDR3 totals 12 residues. The CDR3 bases are TGTGCCAGCAGCTTCCGGCTGCATGAGCAGTTCTTC. Translation gives CASSFRLHEQFF.

This clonotype was seen a handful of times. J is TRBJ2-7 and V is TRBV10-3; the match to TRBD1 covers 7 bases. Germline V gene sequence: CDR1 ENHRY, CDR2 SYGVKD. Trimming removed 6 bases from V and 0 bases from J; junction bases left unmatched: 11. The CDR3 loop spans 16 amino acids. The CDR3 reads CAIRVGQASSSYEQYF. CDR3 in DNA: TGTGCCATCAGGGTTGGACAGGCCTCAAGCTCCTACGAGCAGTACTTC.